The clone carrying this T cell receptor (beta chain) was counted a single time. Its matching antigen is unknown. This sample is drawn from a study of T cells in Graves' hyperthyroidism and ophthalmopathy. Study-wide findings and caveats: Progression to ophthalmopathy was predicted a median of 6.5 months early.

Participants, patients aged 18 to 65, had newly diagnosed hyperthyroidism with a duration under 2 months. On the basis of clinical symptoms, serum thyroxine and TRAb, thyroid ultrasound and orbital computed tomography, diagnoses were made. What was amplified from RNA transcripts were TCR beta CDR3 regions. HTBI primers drove first-round RT-PCR of the TCR CDR3. TCRdb reprocessed the multiplex PCR reads with MiXCR, giving one entry per CDR3 protein. The sample contains a few hundred thousand distinct CDR3 sequences, roughly 13% of which appear only once. The CDR3 loop spans 16 amino acids. CDR1 is SGDLS, CDR2 YYNGEE, per germline. J lost 1 base, V lost 4 bases, and 6 bases had no gene match.

The chain carries TRBV9 and TRBJ2-2; 8 bases map to TRBD2. This receptor was identified in a woman under 30 with Graves' hyperthyroidism. The sequenced sample was blood. This chain's CDR3 is CASSNRLARNTGELFF. The CDR3 DNA reads as TGTGCCAGCAGCAATAGACTAGCGCGGAACACCGGGGAGCTGTTTTTT.